This is a list of T cell receptor beta chains from one sample in a study of shared clonotypes between healthy human individuals. Assay: immunoSEQ multiplex PCR; the TCRdb copy retains only in-frame clones and omits some. Of some 1.4 million clones listed, approximately 97% were seen once; the top ten hold roughly 1.1%. The sequenced material came from naive CD4+ T cells sorted from blood. The origin of the receptors is a young man in good health. The CDR3 runs from the conserved cysteine through the conserved F or W. A D gene is named only where the DNA matches it firmly. Expanded clones get a size class; other rows say once, few or many, or leave the size out.

V gene,clone size,J gene,D gene,CDR3 protein,CDR3 DNA
TRBV19,.,TRBJ2-7,.,CATNRLNEQYF,TGTGCCACCAACCGCCTCAACGAGCAGTACTTC
TRBV7-2,.,TRBJ2-2,.,CASAGANTGELFF,TGTGCCAGCGCAGGGGCCAACACCGGGGAGCTGTTTTTT
TRBV9,.,TRBJ2-2,.,CASNHDATGELFF,TGTGCCAGCAACCACGACGCCACCGGGGAGCTGTTTTTT
TRBV5-5,.,TRBJ2-1,.,CASTNGGNSYNEQFF,TGTGCCAGCACGAACGGCGGTAACTCCTACAATGAGCAGTTCTTC
TRBV2,.,TRBJ2-7,TRBD1,CATEPGTGTYEQYF,TGTGCCACCGAACCCGGGACAGGGACGTACGAGCAGTACTTC
TRBV5-5,.,TRBJ2-2,TRBD2,CASSLVLAGGTGELFF,TGTGCCAGCAGCTTGGTTCTAGCGGGGGGCACCGGGGAGCTGTTTTTT
TRBV19,.,TRBJ2-2,.,CASSIRDKINTGELFF,TGTGCCAGTAGTATTAGGGACAAAATTAACACCGGGGAGCTGTTTTTT
TRBV7-2,.,TRBJ2-7,TRBD2,CASSGGLAISYEQYF,TGTGCCAGCAGCGGGGGACTAGCGATATCCTACGAGCAGTACTTC
TRBV2,.,TRBJ2-7,.,CASSVAEPNSYEQYF,TGTGCCAGCAGTGTCGCGGAGCCGAACTCCTACGAGCAGTACTTC
TRBV19,.,TRBJ2-3,TRBD2,CASRNLAGGSPTDTQYF,TGTGCCAGTAGAAACCTAGCGGGAGGATCCCCCACAGATACGCAGTATTTT
TRBV15,few,TRBJ2-7,TRBD2,CATSPGLAGSYEQYF,TGTGCCACCAGCCCCGGGCTAGCGGGTTCCTACGAGCAGTACTTC
TRBV27,.,TRBJ2-7,TRBD2,CASRREVYEQYF,TGTGCCAGCAGGCGGGAGGTCTACGAGCAGTACTTC
TRBV2,.,TRBJ1-3,.,CASSESTGGNTIYF,TGTGCCAGCAGTGAAAGTACAGGGGGAAACACCATATATTTT
TRBV19,.,TRBJ2-1,TRBD2,CASSIWTSGRGRNEQFF,TGTGCCAGTAGTATTTGGACTAGCGGGAGGGGTAGGAATGAGCAGTTCTTC
TRBV10-1,.,TRBJ2-1,TRBD2,CASSNLAGKVRNEQFF,TGCGCCAGCAGTAATCTAGCGGGAAAGGTTAGGAATGAGCAGTTCTTC
TRBV15,.,TRBJ2-7,.,CATSRDPDSNEQYF,TGTGCCACCAGCAGAGATCCGGACAGTAACGAGCAGTACTTC
TRBV5-1,.,TRBJ2-3,.,CASSLDPPVADTQYF,TGCGCCAGCAGCTTGGATCCCCCAGTGGCAGATACGCAGTATTTT
TRBV9,.,TRBJ2-7,TRBD2,CASSTSATSGSYEQYF,TGTGCCAGCAGCACCTCTGCGACTAGCGGGAGCTACGAGCAGTACTTC
TRBV7-8,once,TRBJ2-3,.,CASREDIPWRASTDTQYF,TGTGCCAGCAGAGAGGACATACCTTGGCGGGCTAGCACAGATACGCAGTATTTT
TRBV28,.,TRBJ2-5,.,CASSQQGGATRETQYF,TGTGCCAGCAGTCAGCAGGGGGGGGCAACAAGAGAGACCCAGTACTTC
TRBV6-1,.,TRBJ2-5,TRBD2,CASSVGAGGNRETQYF,TGTGCCAGCAGTGTTGGAGCGGGAGGGAATCGGGAGACCCAGTACTTC
TRBV2,.,TRBJ2-4,.,CASSDGTAKNIQYF,TGTGCCAGCAGTGATGGTACAGCCAAAAACATTCAGTACTTC
TRBV5-4,.,TRBJ1-2,TRBD1,CASSLVVSEGAGGYTF,TGTGCCAGCAGCTTGGTAGTTTCGGAGGGGGCGGGAGGCTACACCTTC
TRBV5-4,.,TRBJ1-2,TRBD1,CASSLGGVQGAGYGYTF,TGTGCCAGCAGCTTGGGGGGAGTACAGGGGGCGGGCTATGGCTACACCTTC
TRBV7-3,.,TRBJ2-7,.,CASSLQRGTYEQYF,TGTGCCAGCAGCCTCCAGAGGGGGACCTACGAGCAGTACTTC
TRBV6-5,.,TRBJ2-1,.,CASSRPPAPYNEQFF,TGTGCCAGCAGCCGACCGCCAGCGCCCTACAATGAGCAGTTCTTC
TRBV28,.,TRBJ2-2,.,CASSRGELFF,TGTGCCAGCTCGCGCGGGGAGCTGTTTTTT
TRBV7-2,.,TRBJ1-1,.,CASSPWRGGLLTEAFF,TGTGCCAGCAGCCCCTGGCGCGGGGGGCTATTGACTGAAGCTTTCTTT
TRBV18,.,TRBJ2-7,.,CASSRQDGYEQYF,TGTGCCAGCTCACGACAAGATGGATACGAGCAGTACTTC
TRBV5-1,.,TRBJ2-3,TRBD2,CASMTSEADTQYF,TGCGCCAGCATGACTAGCGAGGCAGATACGCAGTATTTT
TRBV9,.,TRBJ2-3,.,CASSVKPSDYTDTQYF,TGTGCCAGCAGCGTAAAGCCTAGCGATTACACAGATACGCAGTATTTT
TRBV6-1,.,TRBJ2-5,.,CASRIGRETQYF,TGTGCCAGCCGAATAGGTCGAGAGACCCAGTACTTC
TRBV7-6,.,TRBJ2-7,.,CASSLNRARSEQYF,TGTGCCAGCAGCTTAAACAGGGCCAGGAGTGAGCAGTACTTC
TRBV27,.,TRBJ2-2,TRBD1,CASSYRGATGELFF,TGTGCCAGCAGTTACAGGGGAGCCACCGGGGAGCTGTTTTTT
TRBV28,.,TRBJ2-4,.,CASSFYSSSKKGTQYF,TGTGCCAGCAGTTTTTACTCCAGTTCAAAAAAAGGAACTCAGTACTTC
TRBV29-1,.,TRBJ1-2,TRBD1,CSALGQGAGYGYTF,TGCAGCGCCCTGGGACAGGGGGCTGGCTATGGCTACACCTTC
TRBV2,.,TRBJ2-1,TRBD2,CASWGSRESYNEQFF,TGTGCCAGCTGGGGTTCGCGGGAGAGCTACAATGAGCAGTTCTTC